This entry lists 31 T cell receptor beta chains sequenced from one sample in a study of cytomegalovirus exposure and HLA in healthy donors (dated by TCRdb to about 2017). Receptors were amplified or captured by the immunoSEQ multiplex PCR assay. A mixture of 60 forward primers for TCR Vbeta segments and 13 reverse primers for TCR Jbeta segments was used in the multiplex PCR. In TCRdb, the immuneACCESS table is reduced to in-frame sequences with V and J assigned. These tables do not hold every clone; where another copy was compared, an unresolved V gene accounts for under half, and the others remain unexplained. In all, the sample holds more than 200,000 clones, and roughly 83% of those were seen once. Approximately 1.5% of the sample is held by the ten biggest clonotypes. The specimen sequenced was PBMCs. These receptors were taken from a girl aged 5-17 years in good health and CMV-seronegative.

The rearrangement joins TRBV6-5 to TRBJ1-1; D perhaps matches TRBD1 (6 bases). The CDR3 totals 16 residues. CDR1 MNHEY and CDR2 SVGAGI come from the germline V gene. V was clipped by 0 bases and J by 0 bases, with 11 bases between them. This chain's CDR3 is CASSYSNTGLNTEAFF. The CDR3 DNA reads TGTGCCAGCAGTTACTCGAACACAGGGTTGAACACTGAAGCTTTCTTT.

The CDR3 reads CASSPPGQGRSGRYSYEQYF. The CDR3, as DNA: TGTGCCAGCTCACCACCCGGGCAGGGTCGCAGCGGGAGGTATTCCTACGAGCAGTACTTC. This chain links TRBV18 with TRBJ2-7; 9 bases are shared with TRBD2. With V trimmed by 0 bases and J by 1 base, 16 bases remained unmatched. The CDR3 is made up of 20 amino acids. The germline CDR1 and CDR2 sequences are KGHSH and LQKENI.

The CDR3 here is CASSLVNREDSPLHF. In DNA form, the CDR3 reads TGCGCCAGCAGCTTGGTGAATCGGGAAGATTCACCCCTCCACTTT. This chain joins TRBV5-1 and TRBJ1-6, with D unresolved. Germline values: CDR1 SGHRS, CDR2 YFSETQ. CDR3 length: 15 residues. Between the trimmed V and J ends, which lost 0 bases and 8 bases, there was a span of 12 bases.

Written as DNA, the CDR3 is TGTGCCAGTAGGTTACAGGGTAGTACGAACACTGAAGCTTTCTTT. Translated: CASRLQGSTNTEAFF. The chain couples TRBV19 to TRBJ1-1, with D tentatively TRBD1 (6 bases). Germline loops: CDR1 LNHDA, CDR2 SQIVND (reference sequence). V was clipped by 6 bases and J by 1 base, with 15 bases between them. The CDR3 loop spans 15 amino acids.

The V and J genes are TRBV28 and TRBJ1-2; 7 bases fit TRBD1. The V gene end was trimmed by 4 bases and the J gene end by 5 bases; junction bases not matched to a gene: 4. This CDR3 region has 13 residues. CDR1 is MDHEN, CDR2 SYDVKM, per germline. The CDR3 nucleotides read TGTGCCAGCAGTTCCGGGACAGATTATGGCTACACCTTC. It specifies CASSSGTDYGYTF.

The CDR3 region has the DNA TGTGCCAGCAACTTGAGCGGGGGAGGCACAGATACGCAGTATTTT. This translates into CASNLSGGGTDTQYF. The J gene is TRBJ2-3, the V gene TRBV7-9, with 8 bases identical to TRBD2. V trimming: 7 bases; J trimming: 1 base; junction bases outside the gene matches: 7. This CDR3 has 15 amino acids. The V gene's germline CDR1 is SEHNR and CDR2 FQNEAQ (reference sequence).

The chain has TRBV30 and TRBJ2-7; TRBD2 aligns across 8 bases. The CDR3 length is 13 residues. J lost 6 bases, V lost 5 bases, and 9 bases had no gene match. Germline assignment: CDR1 GTSNPN and CDR2 SVGIG (reference sequence). CDR3 residues: CAWGTSLRGEQYF. The CDR3 DNA follows: TGTGCCTGGGGGACTAGTTTGAGGGGCGAGCAGTACTTC.

CDR3 protein: CASSWRTSYEQYF. The CDR3 DNA reads as TGTGCCAGCAGTTGGCGGACTTCCTACGAGCAGTACTTC. This rearrangement joins TRBV27 to TRBJ2-7; a weak D match, TRBD2 (5 bases). There are 13 residues in the CDR3. Trimming removed 4 bases at V and 1 base at J, with 8 bases between. The germline V gene encodes CDR1 MNHEY and CDR2 SMNVEV (reference sequence).

This chain links TRBV6-1 with TRBJ2-7; D might be TRBD2 (6 bases). This CDR3 is built from 14 residues. The V end lost 2 bases, the J end lost 4 bases, and 12 bases lay between the germline ends. Germline loops: CDR1 MNHNS, CDR2 SASEGT. In nucleotides, the CDR3 is TGTGCCAGCAGTGAAAGTCCGGGGACTTACGAGCAGTACTTC. Protein sequence: CASSESPGTYEQYF.

The rearrangement joins TRBV7-2 to TRBJ1-2, with 7 bases fitting TRBD1. Losses at the gene ends were 4 bases for V and 7 bases for J; bases not matched to a gene: 6. The germline V gene has CDR1 SGHTA and CDR2 FQGNSA. This CDR3 contains 13 residues. CDR3 protein: CASSSDRAGGYTF. CDR3 bases: TGTGCCAGCAGCTCCGACAGGGCGGGTGGCTACACCTTC. Variable domain in full (rest from reference TRBV7-2 and TRBJ1-2): GAGVSQSPSNKVTEKGKDVELRCDPISGHTALYWYRQSLGQGLEFLIYFQGNSAPDKSGLPSDRFSAERTGGSVSTLTIQRTQQEDSAVYLCASSSDRAGGYTFGSGTRLTVV.

The chain is built from TRBV11-1 and TRBJ2-5; 7 nucleotides match TRBD1. The end of the DNA is better explained by TRBJ2-7, so the J call may be wrong. The CDR3 sequence is 14 residues long. The germline CDR1 and CDR2 sequences are SGHAT and FQDESV (reference sequence). The CDR3 DNA is TGTGCCAGCAGCTTAGGCAGGGGGAATTACGAGCAGTACTTC. Its translation is CASSLGRGNYEQYF.

The rearrangement uses TRBV4-2 and TRBJ2-7, with D tentatively TRBD1 (5 bases). The germline V and J ends were trimmed by 0 bases and 7 bases, with 16 bases remaining between them. The CDR3 runs to 15 residues. CDR1 and CDR2 from the germline V gene are LGHNA and YNFKEQ. CDR3 loop: CASSQDPARAGEQYF. CDR3 bases: TGTGCCAGCAGCCAAGACCCTGCCAGGGCAGGAGAGCAGTACTTC.

This rearrangement joins TRBV6-1 to TRBJ2-3; D remains ambiguous. The V gene's germline CDR1 is MNHNS and CDR2 SASEGT. V shed 4 bases and J shed 3 bases, with 8 bases lying between them. CDR3 length: 13 residues. The CDR3 loop reads CASSATATDTQYF. The CDR3 DNA reads TGTGCCAGCAGTGCGACTGCGACAGATACGCAGTATTTT.

V usage is TRBV7-2 and J usage is TRBJ1-5, with D unclear. Trimming took 1 base from V and 8 from J, leaving 9 bases between them. There are 13 residues in the CDR3. Germline CDR1 is SGHTA and CDR2 is FQGNSA. DNA of the CDR3: TGTGCCAGCAGCTTAGGCTTGCGAGAGCCCCAGCATTTT. It codes for CASSLGLREPQHF.

This clone was counted between two and nine times. This chain uses TRBV29-1 with TRBJ2-7; 7 nucleotides agree with TRBD2. After removal of 4 bases from V and 7 bases from J, the junction contained 7 bases not matched to a gene. CDR1 and CDR2 from the germline V gene are SQVTM and ANQGSEA. The CDR3 spans 12 residues. The CDR3 DNA follows: TGCAGCGTTGGTGGGGGAGGGCGGGAGCAGTACTTC. This translates into CSVGGGGREQYF.

The rearrangement joins TRBV2 to TRBJ2-3; TRBD2 matches 9 bases. The V and J ends lost 5 bases and 1 base, in that order; junction bases with no gene match: 4. The CDR3 consists of 15 residues. Germline V lookup: CDR1 SNHLY, CDR2 FYNNEI. The CDR3 nucleotides are TGTGCCAGCAGTCCCATAGCGGGAGGCACAGATACGCAGTATTTT. Translation: CASSPIAGGTDTQYF. The full variable domain, completed using reference TRBV2 and TRBJ2-3, is EPEVTQTPSHQVTQMGQEVILRCVPISNHLYFYWYRQILGQKVEFLVSFYNNEISEKSEIFDDQFSVERPDGSNFTLKIRSTKLEDSAMYFCASSPIAGGTDTQYFGPGTRLTVL.

J is TRBJ2-5 and V is TRBV9; 11 nucleotides line up with TRBD2. Germline V gives CDR1 SGDLS, CDR2 YYNGEE. With 5 bases clipped from V and 1 base from J, the junction kept 16 bases outside the gene matches. The CDR3 runs to 19 residues. DNA for the CDR3: TGTGCCAGCAGTCTAGGAGTAGCGGGGGGGCGGGGGACCCAAGAGACCCAGTACTTC. It translates to CASSLGVAGGRGTQETQYF.

The chain employs TRBV5-6 and TRBJ1-6; no firm D call. V was shortened by 2 bases and J by 8 bases, with 8 bases between the two germline ends. Germline V CDR1 and CDR2: SGHDT, YYEEEE. The CDR3 totals 13 residues. The CDR3 protein is CASSFTADSPLHF. CDR3 DNA: TGTGCCAGCAGCTTTACAGCCGATTCACCCCTCCACTTT.

V gene TRBV19 combines with J gene TRBJ1-5, with D hard to call. CDR1 is LNHDA and CDR2 is SQIVND in the germline V gene (reference sequence). The CDR3 totals 16 residues. The V and J ends lost 6 bases and 3 bases respectively, with 18 bases between them. CDR3 sequence reads: CASSRAGEWDNQPQHF. The CDR3 DNA is TGTGCCAGTAGCCGAGCGGGTGAATGGGACAATCAGCCCCAGCATTTT. The full variable domain, rest sourced from reference TRBV19 and TRBJ1-5, is DGGITQSPKYLFRKEGQNVTLSCEQNLNHDAMYWYRQDPGQGLRLIYYSQIVNDFQKGDIAEGYSVSREKKESFPLTVTSAQKNPTAFYLCASSRAGEWDNQPQHFGDGTRLSIL.

This clone was found a few times. V gene TRBV6-1 combines with J gene TRBJ1-2; 12 nucleotides agree with TRBD1. The CDR3 length is 19 residues. Germline loops: CDR1 MNHNS, CDR2 SASEGT. V was clipped by 0 bases and J by 4 bases; unmatched bases: 12. The CDR3 spells CASSEAGPGQGAFIYGYTF. The DNA for the CDR3 is TGTGCCAGCAGTGAAGCGGGGCCGGGACAGGGGGCCTTTATCTATGGCTACACCTTC.

The rearrangement uses TRBV5-1 and TRBJ2-1; D is perhaps TRBD1 (5 bases). The CDR3 covers 12 residues. V was trimmed by 5 bases and J by 6 bases, leaving 9 bases between them. Germline CDR1 and CDR2: SGHRS and YFSETQ. This chain's CDR3 is CASSQGFNEQFF. The CDR3 DNA reads as TGCGCCAGCAGTCAGGGCTTCAATGAGCAGTTCTTC.

The chain employs TRBV7-2 and TRBJ2-3; D may be TRBD1 (5 bases). The CDR3 runs 14 residues. V lost 3 bases and J lost 8, with 15 bases in between. In germline, CDR1 is SGHTA, CDR2 FQGNSA. CDR3 in amino acids: CASSFQGGDATQYF. The CDR3 nucleotides are TGTGCCAGCAGCTTTCAGGGCGGTGATGCTACGCAGTATTTT.

The V gene is TRBV6-6, the J gene TRBJ1-5; D perhaps matches TRBD1 (6 bases). Trimming removed 9 bases at V and 4 bases at J, with 10 bases between. Per the germline V gene, CDR1 is MNHNY and CDR2 is SVGAGI (reference sequence). CDR3 length: 12 residues. CDR3 sequence (DNA): TGTGCCAGTCATACAGGGAATCAGCCCCAGCATTTT. Translating gives CASHTGNQPQHF.

The genes are TRBV7-2 and TRBJ1-2, with 8 positions matching TRBD1. Trimming took 6 bases from V and 4 from J; bases not matched to a gene: 7. This CDR3 spans 14 amino acids. From germline, CDR1 is SGHTA and CDR2 FQGNSA. CDR3 sequence reads: CASRRDRRSYGYTF. CDR3 nucleotides: TGTGCCAGCAGGCGGGACAGGCGATCCTATGGCTACACCTTC.

The chain uses TRBV7-2 and TRBJ2-4, with D maybe TRBD1 (5 bases). The V gene's germline CDR1 is SGHTA and CDR2 FQGNSA. Trimming removed 1 base from V and 6 bases from J, with 10 bases in between. This CDR3 spans 14 amino acids. Here the CDR3 DNA reads TGTGCCAGCAGCTTAGTTTTTCAGGGAAACATTCAGTACTTC. Protein sequence: CASSLVFQGNIQYF.

V gene TRBV7-3 combines with J gene TRBJ2-1; TRBD2 matches at 8 bases. The length of the CDR3 is 16 residues. With V trimmed by 2 bases and J by 1 base, 4 bases remained unmatched. In germline, CDR1 is SGHTA, CDR2 FQGTGA. CDR3 DNA: TGTGCCAGCAGCTTAGTGGGCGGGAGGTCCTACAATGAGCAGTTCTTC. This sequence encodes CASSLVGGRSYNEQFF. Full variable domain (remainder filled in from reference TRBV7-3 and TRBJ2-1): GAGVSQTPSNKVTEKGKYVELRCDPISGHTALYWYRQSLGQGPEFLIYFQGTGAADDSGLPNDRFFAVRPEGSVSTLKIQRTERGDSAVYLCASSLVGGRSYNEQFFGPGTRLTVL.

The chain has TRBV5-1 and TRBJ2-3; TRBD2 agrees at 8 bases. V lost 0 bases, J lost 1 base, and 4 bases stayed unmatched. The CDR3 totals 16 residues. Germline V gene sequence: CDR1 SGHRS, CDR2 YFSETQ. CDR3 loop: CASSLGGLAGTDTQYF. The DNA for the CDR3 is TGCGCCAGCAGCTTGGGCGGACTAGCTGGCACAGATACGCAGTATTTT. The whole variable domain, remainder taken from reference TRBV5-1 and TRBJ2-3, is KAGVTQTPRYLIKTRGQQVTLSCSPISGHRSVSWYQQTPGQGLQFLFEYFSETQRNKGNFPGRFSGRQFSNSRSEMNVSTLELGDSALYLCASSLGGLAGTDTQYFGPGTRLTVL.

The chain carries TRBV18 and TRBJ2-3; TRBD2 matches at 8 bases. Trimming at V came to 4 bases and at J to 0 bases, leaving 12 bases not matched to a gene. The CDR3 has 18 amino acids. The germline V gene encodes CDR1 KGHSH and CDR2 LQKENI. The CDR3 DNA is TGTGCCAGCTCACTACCCCTAGCACTAGCGGCAAGCACAGATACGCAGTATTTT. It translates to CASSLPLALAASTDTQYF.

For the CDR3, the DNA is TGTGCCAGTAGTATAGACGGGACAGCACCCGGAATTTCGAACACCGGGGAGCTGTTTTTT. Amino acids: CASSIDGTAPGISNTGELFF. This chain joins TRBV19 and TRBJ2-2; 7 bases match TRBD1. The germline gives CDR1 LNHDA, CDR2 SQIVND (reference sequence). The CDR3 has 20 residues. Losses at the gene ends were 0 bases for V and 0 bases for J; bases not matched to a gene: 13.

This clone came up once. The chain combines TRBV2 with TRBJ2-1; 7 positions match TRBD2. V was pared by 7 bases and J by 3 bases, with 9 bases of the junction left unmatched. The CDR3 spans 15 residues. Per the germline V gene, CDR1 is SNHLY and CDR2 is FYNNEI. The CDR3 here is CASKGLGGYYNEQFF. The CDR3 region has the DNA TGTGCCAGCAAGGGGCTGGGGGGGTACTACAATGAGCAGTTCTTC.

V is TRBV28 and J is TRBJ1-6; TRBD1 matches 7 bases. CDR3 size: 15 residues. Germline V gives CDR1 MDHEN, CDR2 SYDVKM. The V gene end was trimmed by 4 bases and the J gene end by 7 bases; junction bases not matched to a gene: 7. The CDR3 sequence: CASSSQTGLNSPLHF. The CDR3 DNA follows: TGTGCCAGCAGTTCACAGACAGGGTTGAATTCACCCCTCCACTTT.